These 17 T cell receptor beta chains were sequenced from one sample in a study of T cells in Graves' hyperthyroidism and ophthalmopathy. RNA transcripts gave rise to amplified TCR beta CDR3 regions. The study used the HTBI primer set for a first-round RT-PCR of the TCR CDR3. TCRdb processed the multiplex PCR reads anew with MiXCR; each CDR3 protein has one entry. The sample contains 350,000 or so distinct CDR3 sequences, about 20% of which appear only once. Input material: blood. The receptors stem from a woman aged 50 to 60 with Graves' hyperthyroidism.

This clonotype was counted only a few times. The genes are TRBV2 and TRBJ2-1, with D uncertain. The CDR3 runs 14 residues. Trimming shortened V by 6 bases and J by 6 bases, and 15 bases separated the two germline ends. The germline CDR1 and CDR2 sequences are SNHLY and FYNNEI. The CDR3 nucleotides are TGTGCCAGCAGGCCGCAGATGAGCTTCAATGAGCAGTTCTTC. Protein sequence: CASRPQMSFNEQFF.

CDR3 in DNA: TGTGCCAGCTCACCACCTCCTCGGACAGGGTTGCAAGAGACCCAGTACTTC. It codes for CASSPPPRTGLQETQYF. The V gene is TRBV18, the J gene TRBJ2-5; 8 bases are shared with TRBD1. Germline assignment: CDR1 KGHSH and CDR2 LQKENI. V lost 0 bases and J lost 2; bases outside the gene matches: 8. The CDR3 has 17 residues.

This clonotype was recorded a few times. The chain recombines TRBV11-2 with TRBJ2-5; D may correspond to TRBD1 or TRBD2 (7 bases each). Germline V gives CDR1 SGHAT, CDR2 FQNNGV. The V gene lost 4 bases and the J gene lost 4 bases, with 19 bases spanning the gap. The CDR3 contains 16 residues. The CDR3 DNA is TGTGCCAGCAGCTCTCGGGGGGCAGGGGGTTTAGAGACCCAGTACTTC. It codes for CASSSRGAGGLETQYF. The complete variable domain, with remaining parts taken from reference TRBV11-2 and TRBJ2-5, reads EAGVAQSPRYKIIEKRQSVAFWCNPISGHATLYWYQQILGQGPKLLIQFQNNGVVDDSQLPKDRFSAERLKGVDSTLKIQPAKLEDSAVYLCASSSRGAGGLETQYFGPGTRLLVL.

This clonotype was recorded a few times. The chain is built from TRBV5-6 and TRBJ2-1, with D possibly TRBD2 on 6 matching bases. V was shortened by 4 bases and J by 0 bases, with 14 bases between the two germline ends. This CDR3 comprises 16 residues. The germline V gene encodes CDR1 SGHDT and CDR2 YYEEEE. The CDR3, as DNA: TGTGCCAGCAGCGCCATAGCGGAGGGCTCCTACAATGAGCAGTTCTTC. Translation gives CASSAIAEGSYNEQFF.

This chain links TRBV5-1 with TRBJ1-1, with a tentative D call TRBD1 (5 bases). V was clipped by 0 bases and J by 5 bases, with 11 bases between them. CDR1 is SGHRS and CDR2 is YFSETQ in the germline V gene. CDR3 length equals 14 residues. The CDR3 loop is CASSLVDSWTEAFF. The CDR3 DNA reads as TGCGCCAGCAGCTTGGTAGACAGTTGGACTGAAGCTTTCTTT.

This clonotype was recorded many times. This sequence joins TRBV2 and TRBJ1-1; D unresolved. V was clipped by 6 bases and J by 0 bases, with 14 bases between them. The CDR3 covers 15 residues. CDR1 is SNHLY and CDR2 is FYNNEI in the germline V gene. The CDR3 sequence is CASRRPIQMNTEAFF. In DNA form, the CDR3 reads TGTGCCAGCAGGCGGCCTATACAGATGAACACTGAAGCTTTCTTT.

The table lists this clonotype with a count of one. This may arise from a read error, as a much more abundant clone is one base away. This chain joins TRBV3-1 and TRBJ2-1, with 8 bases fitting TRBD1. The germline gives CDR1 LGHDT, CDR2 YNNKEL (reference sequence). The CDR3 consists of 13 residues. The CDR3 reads CASSRTGLDEQLF. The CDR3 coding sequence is TGTGCCAGCAGCCGGACAGGGCTTGATGAGCAGCTCTTC.

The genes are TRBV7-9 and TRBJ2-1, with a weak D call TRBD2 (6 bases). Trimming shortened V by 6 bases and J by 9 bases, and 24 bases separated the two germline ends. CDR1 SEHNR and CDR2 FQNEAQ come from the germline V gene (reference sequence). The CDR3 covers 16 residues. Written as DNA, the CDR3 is TGTGCCAGCAGTGCCCCGGAGGGAAGTAGGCTAGGTGAGCAGTTCTTC. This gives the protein CASSAPEGSRLGEQFF.

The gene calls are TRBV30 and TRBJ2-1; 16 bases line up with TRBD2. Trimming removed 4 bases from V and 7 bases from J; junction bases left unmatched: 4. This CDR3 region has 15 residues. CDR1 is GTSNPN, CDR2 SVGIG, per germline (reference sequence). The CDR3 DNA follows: TGTGCCTGGACCGGGACTAGCGGGGGGGCGAATGAGCAGTTCTTC. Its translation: CAWTGTSGGANEQFF. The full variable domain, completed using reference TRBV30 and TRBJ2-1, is SQTIHQWPATLVQPVGSPLSLECTVEGTSNPNLYWYRQAAGRGLQLLFYSVGIGQISSEVPQNLSASRPQDRQFILSSKKLLLSDSGFYLCAWTGTSGGANEQFFGPGTRLTVL.

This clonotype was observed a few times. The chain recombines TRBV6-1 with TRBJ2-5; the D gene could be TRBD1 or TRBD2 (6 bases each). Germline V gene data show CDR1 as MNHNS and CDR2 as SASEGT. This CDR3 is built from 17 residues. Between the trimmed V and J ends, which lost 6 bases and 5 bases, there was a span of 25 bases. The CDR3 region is CASSPWWGAAGFETQYF. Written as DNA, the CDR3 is TGTGCCAGCAGCCCCTGGTGGGGGGCCGCTGGATTCGAGACCCAGTACTTC.

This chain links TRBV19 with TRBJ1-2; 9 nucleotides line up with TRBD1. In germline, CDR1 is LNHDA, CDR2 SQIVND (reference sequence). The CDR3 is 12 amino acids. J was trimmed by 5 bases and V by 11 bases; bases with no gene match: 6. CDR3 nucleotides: TGTGCCGGGTGGACAGGGGAATATGGCTACACCTTC. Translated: CAGWTGEYGYTF.

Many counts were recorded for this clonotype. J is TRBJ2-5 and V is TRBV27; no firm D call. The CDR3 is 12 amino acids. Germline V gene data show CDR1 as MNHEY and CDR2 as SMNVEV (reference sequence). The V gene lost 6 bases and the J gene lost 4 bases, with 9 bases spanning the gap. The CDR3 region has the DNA TGTGCCAGCAGCTTAAATGGAGAGACCCAGTACTTC. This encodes CASSLNGETQYF.

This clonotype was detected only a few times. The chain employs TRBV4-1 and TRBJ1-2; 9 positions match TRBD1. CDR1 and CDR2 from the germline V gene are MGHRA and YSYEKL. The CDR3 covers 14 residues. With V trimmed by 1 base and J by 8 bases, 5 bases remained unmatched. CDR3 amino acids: CASSQAGQGWGYTF. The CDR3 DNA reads TGCGCCAGCAGCCAAGCGGGACAGGGTTGGGGCTACACCTTC.

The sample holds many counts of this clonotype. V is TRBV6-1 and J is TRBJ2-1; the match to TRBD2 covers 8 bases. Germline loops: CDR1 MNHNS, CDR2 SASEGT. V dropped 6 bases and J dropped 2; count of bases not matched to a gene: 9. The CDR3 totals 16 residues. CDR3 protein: CASRPAGGATYNEQFF. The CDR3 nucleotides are TGTGCCAGCAGACCTGCCGGGGGGGCGACCTACAATGAGCAGTTCTTC.

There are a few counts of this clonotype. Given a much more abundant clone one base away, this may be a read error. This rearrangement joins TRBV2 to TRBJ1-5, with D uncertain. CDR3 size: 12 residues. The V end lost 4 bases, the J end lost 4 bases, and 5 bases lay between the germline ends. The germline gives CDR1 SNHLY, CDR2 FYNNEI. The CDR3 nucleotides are TGTGCCAGCAGTGGGCAGAATCAGCCCCAGCATTTT. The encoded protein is CASSGQNQPQHF.

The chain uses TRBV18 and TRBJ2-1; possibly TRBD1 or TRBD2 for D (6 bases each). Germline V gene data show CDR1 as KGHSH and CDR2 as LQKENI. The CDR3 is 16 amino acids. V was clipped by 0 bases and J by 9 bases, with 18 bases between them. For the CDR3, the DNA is TGTGCCAGCTCACCACCGTCGGGGGCGCGATCAAGTGAGCAGTTCTTC. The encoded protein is CASSPPSGARSSEQFF.

The CDR3 loop reads CASSWAGEETQYF. CDR3 sequence (DNA): TGCGCCAGCAGCTGGGCAGGGGAGGAGACCCAGTACTTC. The chain joins TRBV5-1 to TRBJ2-5, with a weak D call TRBD1 (6 bases). CDR3 length: 13 residues. V lost 3 bases and J lost 5, with 11 bases in between. CDR1 is SGHRS, CDR2 YFSETQ, per germline.